This paragraph covers one T cell receptor (beta chain) sequence. Many counts were recorded for this clonotype. Its cognate antigen has yet to be identified. The input lacks base qualities; no much larger clone sits a single base away. These data come from a study of CD8 T cells in ankylosing spondylitis (dated by TCRdb to between 2016 and 2019). Study-wide context: To find TCR variants linked to disease, the study profiled T cell receptor beta repertoires in ankylosing spondylitis patients and healthy donors. The full study cohort comprised 25 or so ankylosing spondylitis patients and about 110 healthy donors. Peripheral blood samples were taken, and synovial fluid was additionally collected from ankylosing spondylitis patients. What the study reported, not specific to this receptor: Blood from ankylosing spondylitis patients appeared to be characterized by a TCR beta motif made up of under ten highly homologous amino acid variants. The disease-linked clones were reported as significantly enriched in matched synovial fluid samples from ankylosing spondylitis patients. In peripheral blood, the disease-linked clones were found at relatively low frequencies and had a CD8+ phenotype. Some of the motif variants had been reported before in the synovial fluid and blood of reactive arthritis patients, a finding that suggests common disease-initiation mechanisms.

Reads for this sample came from an Illumina HiSeq 2500. Quantitative 5'-RACE with molecular barcodes was used to prepare TCR beta libraries. Under the source paper's analysis protocol: Disease-linked TCR variants were identified with a new computational method built on a probabilistic model of VDJ rearrangement. TCRdb took the public reads, trimmed them with fastp at Q25, ran MiXCR for clone calling and kept in-frame beta chains. Merged by CDR3 protein, the rows form single entries marked with the most common genes and DNA. The V and J calls reflect TCRdb's pipeline rather than the authors' work. This sample gives 200,000 to 250,000 distinct CDR3 sequences in total; roughly a tenth of them show up just once. The top ten hold under 7% of the sample. The sample taken for sequencing was blood, either unsorted or a sorted T cell fraction (not recorded which). This receptor was taken from a male donor with ankylosing spondylitis or in good health (not recorded which).

The CDR3 region: CSVEVIGTSGGYSDEQFF. In nucleotide form, the sequence is TGCAGCGTTGAAGTAATTGGGACTAGCGGGGGTTACTCAGATGAGCAGTTCTTC. The sequence joins TRBV29-1 to TRBJ2-1, with 14 junctional bases fitting TRBD2. From the cysteine up to the phenylalanine, the CDR3 has a length of 18 residues. Only the CDR3 DNA stays, 54 bases, in frame from base 1. Trimming removed 1 base from V and 8 bases from J; the gene matches leave 13 bases unexplained. From the germline V gene, CDR1 is SQVTM and CDR2 is ANQGSEA.